Listed here are 2 T cell receptor beta chains from one sample, sequenced in a study of beta chain features in type 1 diabetes. The isolated RNA, all of it, was reverse transcribed, so expressed TCRB transcripts were what got sequenced. Generated by immunoSEQ multiplex PCR, the TCRdb table keeps only in-frame clones and is missing some. The sample records about 270,000 clones, roughly 13% being singletons. What was sequenced was naive CD4+ T cells from blood. The receptors here all came from a woman between 40 and 50 years old in good health.

V usage is TRBV18 and J usage is TRBJ1-2; D is possibly TRBD1 (5 bases). The ends were cut back, 2 bases at V and 1 base at J, with 8 bases in the middle. The CDR3 length is 14 residues. CDR1 KGHSH and CDR2 LQKENI come from the germline V gene. The CDR3 DNA follows: TGTGCCAGCTCACCAGGGGCGGATAACTATGGCTACACCTTC. Protein sequence: CASSPGADNYGYTF.

This clone was seen a handful of times. This sample also contains other DNA sequences that code for the same CDR3. The V gene is TRBV7-2, the J gene TRBJ1-1; D not resolved. This CDR3 contains 13 residues. Germline V gene data show CDR1 as SGHTA and CDR2 as FQGNSA. Trimming cost V 5 bases and J 1 base, with 8 bases left between them. The CDR3 nucleotides read TGTGCCAGCAGCCGCCAGGAGAACACTGAAGCTTTCTTT. This codes for CASSRQENTEAFF.